This T cell receptor beta chain was recovered during a study of OX40 agonist ivuxolimab in advanced cancers. About the study as a whole: The costimulatory receptor OX40 (CD134) was targeted by ivuxolimab, a fully human IgG2 agonistic monoclonal antibody. The point of sequencing TCRbeta in the periphery was to test whether ivuxolimab changed TCR sequence diversity and drove clonal T-cell expansion. Prior anti-PD-1, anti-PD-L1 or anti-CTLA-4 therapy was permitted, and approximately 42% of dose-escalation patients had received checkpoint inhibitors. Intravenous ivuxolimab was administered to patients every 2 weeks at six dose levels: 0.01, 0.1, 0.3, 1.5, 3 and 10 mg/kg. Three dose-escalation patients achieved partial responses, one with hepatocellular carcinoma and two with cutaneous melanoma. The paper covers the monotherapy dose-escalation part of the phase I ivuxolimab trial, which included N of about 51 patients. In the dose-escalation cohort, 82.7% of patients were male, and the mean age was around 60 years, with a range of roughly 23 to 85. Of the 50 or so patients in dose escalation, around 20 had hepatocellular carcinoma, approximately 15 had melanoma, 9 had renal cell carcinoma and 9 had head and neck cancer.

To sequence the TCRbeta CDR3 region, genomic DNA was isolated from the sorted cells. TCRbeta CDR3 regions were sequenced using the immunoSEQ Assay. TCRdb retrieved this table from immuneACCESS and kept in-frame rearrangements only. Not all clones are present; in checked studies, unresolved V genes account for under half, and no reason is known for the remainder. The sample table lists roughly 64,000 clones, roughly 81% of them with a count of one. 9.8% of the sample is taken by the ten largest. CDR1 and CDR2 are drawn from the germline V gene: SGHTS, YDEGEE. The junction shows trimming of 0 bases on V and 0 bases on J, plus 19 bases between the germline ends. The CDR3 goes from the cysteine to the phenylalanine over 19 residues. CDR3 DNA is the only sequence kept; it has 57 bases, read in frame from the first base. The trial excluded patients who had a history of autoimmune disease or were on systemic immunosuppression. In every dose cohort, peripheral blood was drawn for TCR sequencing at baseline, cycle 4 day 1, and cycle 7 day 1. Samples were obtained from an open-label, multicenter, first-in-human phase I dose-escalation trial of ivuxolimab. The trial enrolled adults with locally advanced or metastatic head and neck squamous cell, hepatocellular, melanoma or renal cell carcinoma. CD4+ and CD8+ T cells were sorted separately from peripheral blood before TCR sequencing.

About this clone itself: Its antigen remains unidentified. Within one base of it there is no much larger clone, and no base qualities were kept.

The paper's findings and limits, for the study overall: After ivuxolimab, more expanded clones were found on average in CD8+ T cells than in CD4+ T cells. In the 0.1-3.0 mg/kg groups, partial responders were among the patients with the lowest normalized peripheral clonal expansion, particularly in CD8+ T cells. Low levels of normalized T-cell clonal expansion were also seen in some patients who did not respond. The antigen specificity of the peripheral T cells that underwent clonal expansion was not determined. At doses from 0.1 to 3.0 mg/kg, clonal expansion was seen in both CD4+ and CD8+ blood T cells between baseline and week 6.

The V gene is TRBV5-8 and the J gene is TRBJ1-5; too little of a D gene remains to name it. The sequence was obtained from an adult with an advanced solid tumor such as melanoma, head and neck, liver or kidney cancer. The sequenced sample was CD4+ or CD8+ T cells sorted from blood, obtained in a trial of the OX40 agonist ivuxolimab. DNA sequence: TGTGCCAGCAGCTTGGAACGTTCGGCGGGCCTGTATAGCAATCAGCCCCAGCATTTT. The resulting protein is CASSLERSAGLYSNQPQHF.